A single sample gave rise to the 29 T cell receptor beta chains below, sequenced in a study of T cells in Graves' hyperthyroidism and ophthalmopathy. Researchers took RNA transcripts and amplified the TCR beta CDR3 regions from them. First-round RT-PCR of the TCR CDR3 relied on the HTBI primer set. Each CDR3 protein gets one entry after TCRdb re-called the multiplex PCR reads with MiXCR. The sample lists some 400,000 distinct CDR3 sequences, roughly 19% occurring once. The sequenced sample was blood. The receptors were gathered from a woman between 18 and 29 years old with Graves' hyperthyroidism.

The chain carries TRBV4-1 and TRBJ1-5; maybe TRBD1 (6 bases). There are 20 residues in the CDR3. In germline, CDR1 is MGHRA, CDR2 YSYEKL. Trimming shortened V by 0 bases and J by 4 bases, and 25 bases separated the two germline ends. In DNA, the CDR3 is TGCGCCAGCAGCCAAGAAGGGGGTAGGGGGAGTCAGGGAGGGAATCAGCCCCAGCATTTT. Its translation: CASSQEGGRGSQGGNQPQHF.

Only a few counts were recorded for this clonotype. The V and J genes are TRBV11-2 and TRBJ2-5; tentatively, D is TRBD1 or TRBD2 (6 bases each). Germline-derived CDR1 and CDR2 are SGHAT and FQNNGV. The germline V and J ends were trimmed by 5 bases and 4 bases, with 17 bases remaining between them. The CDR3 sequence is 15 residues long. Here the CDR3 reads CASSPEGGWLETQYF. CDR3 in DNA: TGTGCCAGCAGCCCCGAGGGGGGCTGGTTAGAGACCCAGTACTTC.

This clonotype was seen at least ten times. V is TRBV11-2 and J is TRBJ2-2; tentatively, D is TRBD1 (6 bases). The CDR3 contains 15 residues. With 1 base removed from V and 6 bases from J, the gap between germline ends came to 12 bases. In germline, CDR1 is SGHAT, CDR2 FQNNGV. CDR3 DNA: TGTGCCAGCAGCTTAGGGGCAGGGGCGTCCGGGGAGCTGTTTTTT. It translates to CASSLGAGASGELFF.

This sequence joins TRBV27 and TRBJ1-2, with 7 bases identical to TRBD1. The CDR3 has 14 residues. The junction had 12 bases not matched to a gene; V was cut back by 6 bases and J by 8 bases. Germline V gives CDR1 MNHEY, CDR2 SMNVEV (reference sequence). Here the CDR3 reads CASRDHQGGEGYTF. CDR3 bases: TGTGCCAGCAGAGATCACCAGGGGGGGGAAGGCTACACCTTC.

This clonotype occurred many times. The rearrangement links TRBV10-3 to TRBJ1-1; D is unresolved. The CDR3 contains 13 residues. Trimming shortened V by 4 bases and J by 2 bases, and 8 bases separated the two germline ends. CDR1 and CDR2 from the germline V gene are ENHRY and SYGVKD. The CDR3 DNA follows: TGTGCCATCAGTGCGGGATCTAACACTGAAGCTTTCTTT. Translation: CAISAGSNTEAFF.

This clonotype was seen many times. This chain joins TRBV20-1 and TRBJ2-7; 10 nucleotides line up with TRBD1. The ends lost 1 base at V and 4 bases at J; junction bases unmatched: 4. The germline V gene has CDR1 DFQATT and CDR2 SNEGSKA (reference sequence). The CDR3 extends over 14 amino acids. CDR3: CSARARDRGYEQYF. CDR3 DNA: TGCAGTGCTAGAGCACGGGACAGGGGATACGAGCAGTACTTC.

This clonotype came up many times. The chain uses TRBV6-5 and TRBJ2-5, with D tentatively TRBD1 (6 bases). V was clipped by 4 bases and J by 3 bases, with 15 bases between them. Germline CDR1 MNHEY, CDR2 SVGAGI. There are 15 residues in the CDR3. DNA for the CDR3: TGTGCCAGCAGTTCGAACTGGGGGCGCGAAGAGACCCAGTACTTC. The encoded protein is CASSSNWGREETQYF.

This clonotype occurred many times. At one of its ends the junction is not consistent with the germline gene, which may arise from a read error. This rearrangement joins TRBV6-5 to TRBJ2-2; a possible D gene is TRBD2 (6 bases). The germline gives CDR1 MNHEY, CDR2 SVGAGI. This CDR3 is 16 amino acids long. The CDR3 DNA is TGTGCCAGCAGTCACTCTAGCGCTGAGAACACCGGGGAGCTGTTTTTT. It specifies CASSHSSAENTGELFF.

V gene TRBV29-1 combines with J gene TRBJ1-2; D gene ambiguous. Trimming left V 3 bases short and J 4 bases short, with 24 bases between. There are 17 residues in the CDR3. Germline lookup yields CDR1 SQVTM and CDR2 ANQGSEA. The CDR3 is CSVDGSVGSMWFYGYTF. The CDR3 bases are TGCAGCGTTGACGGGAGTGTTGGGTCGATGTGGTTCTATGGCTACACCTTC.

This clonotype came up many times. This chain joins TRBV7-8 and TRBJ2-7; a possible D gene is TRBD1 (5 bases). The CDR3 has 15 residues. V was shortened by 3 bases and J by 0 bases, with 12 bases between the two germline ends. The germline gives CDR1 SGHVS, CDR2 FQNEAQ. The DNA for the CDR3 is TGTGCCAGCAGCTTCACGGGCCAGGGCTCCTACGAGCAGTACTTC. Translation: CASSFTGQGSYEQYF.

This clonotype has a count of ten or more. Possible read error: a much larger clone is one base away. The CDR3 reads CATSDPTSRETQYF. The CDR3 nucleotides are TGTGCCACCAGTGACCCGACTAGTCGAGAGACCCAGTACTTC. V usage is TRBV24-1 and J usage is TRBJ2-5; D is perhaps TRBD2 (6 bases). CDR1 and CDR2 (germline): KGHDR, SFDVKD. The length of the CDR3 is 14 residues. V was cut by 4 bases and J by 4 bases, with 12 bases left in between.

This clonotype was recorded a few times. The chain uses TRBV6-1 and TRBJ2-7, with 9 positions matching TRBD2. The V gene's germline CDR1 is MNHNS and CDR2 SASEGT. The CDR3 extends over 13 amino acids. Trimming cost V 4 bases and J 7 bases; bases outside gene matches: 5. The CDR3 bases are TGTGCCAGCAGTGGGGGACTAGCAGGGGAGCAGTACTTC. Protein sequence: CASSGGLAGEQYF.

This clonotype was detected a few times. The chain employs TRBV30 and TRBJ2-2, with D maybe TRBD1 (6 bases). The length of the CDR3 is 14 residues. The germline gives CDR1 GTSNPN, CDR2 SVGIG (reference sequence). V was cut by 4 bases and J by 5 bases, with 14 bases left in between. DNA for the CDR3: TGTGCCTGGAACCAGGGGAAATGGACCGGGGAGCTGTTTTTT. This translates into CAWNQGKWTGELFF.

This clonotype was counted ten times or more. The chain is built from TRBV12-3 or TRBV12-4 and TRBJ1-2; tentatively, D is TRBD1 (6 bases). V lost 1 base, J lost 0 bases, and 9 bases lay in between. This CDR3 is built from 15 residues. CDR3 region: CASSLVGGPNYGYTF. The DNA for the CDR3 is TGTGCCAGCAGTTTAGTCGGGGGCCCTAACTATGGCTACACCTTC.

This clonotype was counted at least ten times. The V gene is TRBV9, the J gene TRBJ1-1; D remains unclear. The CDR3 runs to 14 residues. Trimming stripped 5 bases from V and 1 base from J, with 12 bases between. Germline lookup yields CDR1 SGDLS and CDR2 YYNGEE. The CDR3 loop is CASSPAGSNTEAFF. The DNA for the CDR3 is TGTGCCAGCAGTCCCGCGGGGTCGAACACTGAAGCTTTCTTT.

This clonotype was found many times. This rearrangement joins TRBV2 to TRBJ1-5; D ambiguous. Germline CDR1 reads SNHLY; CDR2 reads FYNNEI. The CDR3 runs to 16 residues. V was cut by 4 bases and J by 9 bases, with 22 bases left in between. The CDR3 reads CASSVLSRTLAGPQHF. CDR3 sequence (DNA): TGTGCCAGCAGTGTTCTTTCAAGAACGTTAGCGGGGCCCCAGCATTTT.

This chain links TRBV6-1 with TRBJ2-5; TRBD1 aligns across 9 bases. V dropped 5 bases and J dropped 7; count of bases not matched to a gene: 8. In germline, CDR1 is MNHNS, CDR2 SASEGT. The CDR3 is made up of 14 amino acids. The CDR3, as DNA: TGTGCCAGCAGTCCGGGACAGGGTGAAGGGACCCAGTACTTC. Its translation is CASSPGQGEGTQYF.

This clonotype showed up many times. The CDR3 region is CSASDGQPQHF. CDR3 sequence (DNA): TGCAGTGCTAGCGACGGGCAGCCCCAGCATTTT. V is TRBV20-1 and J is TRBJ1-5; D is unclear. V was pared by 3 bases and J by 7 bases, with 7 bases between. Germline CDR1 is DFQATT and CDR2 is SNEGSKA (reference sequence). The CDR3 has 11 amino acids.

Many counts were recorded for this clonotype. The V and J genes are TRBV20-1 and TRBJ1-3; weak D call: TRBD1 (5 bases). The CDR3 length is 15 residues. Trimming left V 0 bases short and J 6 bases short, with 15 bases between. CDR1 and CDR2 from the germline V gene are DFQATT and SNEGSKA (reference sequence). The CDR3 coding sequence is TGCAGTGCTAGAGATGCGGGACTCCCTCAAAACACCATATATTTT. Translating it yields CSARDAGLPQNTIYF.

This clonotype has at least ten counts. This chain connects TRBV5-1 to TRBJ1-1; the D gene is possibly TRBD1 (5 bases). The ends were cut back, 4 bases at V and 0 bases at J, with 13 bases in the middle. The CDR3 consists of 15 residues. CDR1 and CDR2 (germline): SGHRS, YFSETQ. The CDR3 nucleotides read TGCGCCAGCAGCAGGGGTCCCAAGCTGAACACTGAAGCTTTCTTT. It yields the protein CASSRGPKLNTEAFF.

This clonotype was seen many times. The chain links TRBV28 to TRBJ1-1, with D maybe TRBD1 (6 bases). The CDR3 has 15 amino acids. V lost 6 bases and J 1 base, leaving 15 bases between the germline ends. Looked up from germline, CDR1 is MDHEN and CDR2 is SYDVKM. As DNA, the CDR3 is TGTGCCAGCAGCCTCGTAGAGGGGGAGAACACTGAAGCTTTCTTT. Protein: CASSLVEGENTEAFF.

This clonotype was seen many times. The CDR3 nucleotides read TGTGCCATCCGGGACAGGCTGAACACTGAAGCTTTCTTT. It encodes CAIRDRLNTEAFF. V gene TRBV27 combines with J gene TRBJ1-1, with 8 bases identical to TRBD1. The junction had 4 bases not matched to a gene; V was cut back by 10 bases and J by 0 bases. There are 13 residues in the CDR3. CDR1 and CDR2 from the germline V gene are MNHEY and SMNVEV (reference sequence).

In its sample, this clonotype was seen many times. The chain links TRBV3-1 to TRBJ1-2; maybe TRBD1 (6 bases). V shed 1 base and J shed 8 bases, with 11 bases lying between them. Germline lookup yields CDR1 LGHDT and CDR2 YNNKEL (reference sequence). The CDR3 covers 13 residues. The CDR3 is CASSQGTGLGYTF. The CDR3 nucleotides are TGTGCCAGCAGCCAAGGAACAGGGTTAGGCTACACCTTC.

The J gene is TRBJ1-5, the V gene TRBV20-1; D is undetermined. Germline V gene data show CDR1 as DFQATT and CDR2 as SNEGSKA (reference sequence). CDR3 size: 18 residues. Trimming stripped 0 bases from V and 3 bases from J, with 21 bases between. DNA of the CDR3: TGCAGTGCTAGAGACGTACGAAAGGATCTATGGGACAATCAGCCCCAGCATTTT. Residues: CSARDVRKDLWDNQPQHF.

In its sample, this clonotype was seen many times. Here the CDR3 DNA reads TGTGCCAGCAGCCAATCCGGACAGGTCTATGGCTACACCTTC. It specifies CASSQSGQVYGYTF. This chain uses TRBV16 with TRBJ1-2, with 7 bases aligning to TRBD1. Germline-derived CDR1 and CDR2 are KGHSY and FQNENV. This CDR3 region has 14 residues. V trimming: 0 bases; J trimming: 4 bases; junction bases outside the gene matches: 2. The whole variable domain, filled in from reference TRBV16 and TRBJ1-2, reads GEEVAQTPKHLVRGEGQKAKLYCAPIKGHSYVFWYQQVLKNEFKFLISFQNENVFDETGMPKERFSAKCLPNSPCSLEIQATKLEDSAVYFCASSQSGQVYGYTFGSGTRLTVV.

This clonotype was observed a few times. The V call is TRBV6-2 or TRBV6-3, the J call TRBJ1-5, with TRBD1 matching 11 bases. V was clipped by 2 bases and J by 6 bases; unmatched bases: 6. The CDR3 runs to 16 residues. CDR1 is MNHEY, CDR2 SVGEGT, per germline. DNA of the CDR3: TGTGCCAGCAGTTACCAGAGGACAGGGGGCGTTCAGCCCCAGCATTTT. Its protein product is CASSYQRTGGVQPQHF.

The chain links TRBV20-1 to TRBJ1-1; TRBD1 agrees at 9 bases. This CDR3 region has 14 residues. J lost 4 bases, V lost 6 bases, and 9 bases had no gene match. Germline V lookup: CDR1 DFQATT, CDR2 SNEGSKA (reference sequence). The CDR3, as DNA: TGCAGTGCGGAGAGGACAGGGGCCGGCACTGAAGCTTTCTTT. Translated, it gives CSAERTGAGTEAFF.

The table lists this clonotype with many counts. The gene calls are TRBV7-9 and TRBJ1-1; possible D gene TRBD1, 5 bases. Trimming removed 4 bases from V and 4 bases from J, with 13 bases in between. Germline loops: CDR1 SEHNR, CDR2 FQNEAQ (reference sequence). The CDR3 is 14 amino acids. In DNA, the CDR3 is TGTGCCAGCAGCTACGACAGACACCGCACTGAAGCTTTCTTT. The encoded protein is CASSYDRHRTEAFF.

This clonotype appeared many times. This chain's CDR3 is CAWGRTGRSGNTIYF. As DNA, the CDR3 is TGTGCCTGGGGAAGAACTGGGAGGTCTGGAAACACCATATATTTT. The chain employs TRBV30 and TRBJ1-3; unclear D gene. V gave up 5 bases and J gave up 1 base, with 15 bases separating them. The CDR3 is 15 residues long. The germline V gene encodes CDR1 GTSNPN and CDR2 SVGIG (reference sequence).